The clone carrying this TCR beta chain was counted only a few times. Stability of Graves' hyperthyroidism was defined as absent ophthalmopathy progression within 18 months. Template material for amplifying TCR beta CDR3 regions consisted of RNA transcripts. Researchers ran a first-round RT-PCR on the TCR CDR3 using the HTBI primer set. MiXCR, run by TCRdb on the multiplex PCR reads, gives a single entry per CDR3 protein. The data contain about half a million distinct CDR3 sequences, about a fifth of them singletons. The sample belongs to a study of T cells in Graves' hyperthyroidism and ophthalmopathy. For the study at large: Peripheral blood was acquired at first diagnosis, ahead of any therapy whatsoever.

V lost 6 bases and J lost 5, with 21 bases in between. Germline CDR1 reads MNHEY; CDR2 reads SVGEGT. The CDR3 runs to 16 residues. The receptor comes from a man aged 18 to 29 with Graves' hyperthyroidism. Input material: blood. The chain employs TRBV6-2 or TRBV6-3 and TRBJ2-3; tentative D call: TRBD2 (6 bases). CDR3 coding DNA: TGTGCCAGCAGCCCTACCACGAGACTAGTGGGAGATACGCAGTATTTT. Protein product: CASSPTTRLVGDTQYF.